The next 29 T cell receptor beta chains were all read from a single sample in a study of blood T cell repertoires in COVID-19. Clones were sequenced by immunoSEQ multiplex PCR, and TCRdb holds only the in-frame ones, with some missing. Of around 170,000 clones in the sample, 70% to 90% were seen once. Source material: peripheral blood. All receptors derive from a man aged 50 or older with active or convalescent COVID-19.

The CDR3 spells CASRPGLSSPLHF. DNA for the CDR3: TGTGCCAGCAGGCCGGGACTAAGCTCACCCCTCCACTTT. This chain connects TRBV28 to TRBJ1-6; D possibly corresponds to TRBD1 (5 bases). The CDR3 covers 13 residues. The germline V gene has CDR1 MDHEN and CDR2 SYDVKM. V was trimmed by 6 bases and J by 10 bases, leaving 13 bases between them. Together with reference TRBV28 and TRBJ1-6, the CDR3 gives the full variable domain: DVKVTQSSRYLVKRTGEKVFLECVQDMDHENMFWYRQDPGLGLRLIYFSYDVKMKEKGDIPEGYSVSREKKERFSLILESASTNQTSMYLCASRPGLSSPLHFGNGTRLTVT.

This clone was counted many times. V usage is TRBV15 and J usage is TRBJ1-2; 7 bases map to TRBD1. V trimming: 3 bases; J trimming: 4 bases; junction bases outside the gene matches: 8. The CDR3 sequence is 15 residues long. Looked up from germline, CDR1 is LNHNV and CDR2 is YYDKDF (reference sequence). CDR3 coding DNA: TGTGCCACCAGCAGCGGGACAGAAAGGGCCTATGGCTACACCTTC. Amino acids: CATSSGTERAYGYTF.

This clone was detected only once. The chain recombines TRBV29-1 with TRBJ2-5, with 12 bases fitting TRBD2. This CDR3 contains 17 residues. The germline V gene has CDR1 SQVTM and CDR2 ANQGSEA. V shed 6 bases and J 2 bases; nucleotides not matched to a gene: 13. CDR3 sequence (DNA): TGCAGCGTGGATTTAGGGCTAGCGGGGGGGGGACAAGAGACCCAGTACTTC. This gives the protein CSVDLGLAGGGQETQYF.

The chain couples TRBV18 to TRBJ1-2; the D gene is possibly TRBD1 (5 bases). The germline V gene has CDR1 KGHSH and CDR2 LQKENI. Trimming shortened V by 6 bases and J by 8 bases, and 19 bases separated the two germline ends. This CDR3 region has 14 residues. The CDR3 loop is CASSKPRESGGYTF. The CDR3 DNA reads TGTGCCAGCTCTAAACCCAGGGAAAGTGGGGGCTACACCTTC.

The chain recombines TRBV4-3 with TRBJ2-1; 12 bases line up with TRBD1. V gave up 0 bases and J gave up 8 bases; unmatched junction bases: 11. CDR1 is LGHNA, CDR2 YSLEER, per germline. The CDR3 is 18 residues long. The CDR3 region is CASSQDWAPGTGGYEQFF. The CDR3 DNA sequence: TGCGCCAGCAGCCAAGATTGGGCGCCTGGGACAGGGGGCTATGAGCAGTTCTTC.

This sequence joins TRBV28 and TRBJ1-2, with unresolved D. V was shortened by 5 bases and J by 2 bases, with 15 bases between the two germline ends. From germline, CDR1 is MDHEN and CDR2 SYDVKM. The CDR3 consists of 15 residues. CDR3 region: CASSIETTYNYGYTF. The DNA of the CDR3 is TGTGCCAGCAGTATAGAGACAACTTACAACTATGGCTACACCTTC.

The chain uses TRBV3-1 (or the pseudogene TRBV3-2) and TRBJ2-3; 7 positions agree with TRBD2. V dropped 3 bases and J dropped 3; count of bases not matched to a gene: 9. Germline lookup yields CDR1 LGHDT and CDR2 YNNKEL (reference sequence). The length of the CDR3 is 16 residues. CDR3 sequence: CASSHVLASGTDTQYF. For the CDR3, the DNA is TGTGCCAGCAGCCACGTACTAGCGTCGGGGACAGATACGCAGTATTTT.

The chain links TRBV18 to TRBJ2-7; TRBD1 might be the D (7 bases). V was shortened by 6 bases and J by 0 bases, with 18 bases between the two germline ends. The CDR3 length is 16 residues. Germline CDR1 KGHSH, CDR2 LQKENI. The CDR3 sequence: CASSRGESGGSYEQYF. In nucleotides, the CDR3 is TGTGCCAGCTCCAGGGGGGAGTCAGGGGGCTCCTACGAGCAGTACTTC.

This clone is a singleton in its sample. This chain uses TRBV3-1 (or the pseudogene TRBV3-2) with TRBJ1-5, with 7 bases lining up with TRBD1. Germline-derived CDR1 and CDR2 are LGHDT and YNNKEL (reference sequence). The CDR3 length is 14 residues. V was pared by 3 bases and J by 3 bases, with 2 bases of the junction left unmatched. The CDR3 coding sequence is TGTGCCAGCAGCCAGACAGGGCACAATCAGCCCCAGCATTTT. Translated, it gives CASSQTGHNQPQHF.

V gene TRBV12-5 combines with J gene TRBJ2-1, with unresolved D. This CDR3 has 15 amino acids. V shed 0 bases and J shed 7 bases, with 13 bases lying between them. Germline values: CDR1 LGHNT, CDR2 FRNRAP. This CDR3 reads CASGLVLVGRNEQFF. The CDR3 bases are TGTGCTAGTGGTTTGGTACTGGTGGGCAGAAATGAGCAGTTCTTC.

The gene calls are TRBV15 and TRBJ2-7; perhaps TRBD1 as D (7 bases). With 1 base removed from V and 2 bases from J, the gap between germline ends came to 12 bases. This CDR3 has 15 amino acids. Germline V gene data show CDR1 as LNHNV and CDR2 as YYDKDF (reference sequence). CDR3 amino acids: CATSRGAGQTYEQYF. The DNA of the CDR3 is TGTGCCACCAGCAGAGGGGCGGGACAGACCTACGAGCAGTACTTC.

This clone was counted a few times. CDR3 DNA: TGTGCCAGCAGCCCTCACAACCCAACTAATGAAAAACTGTTTTTT. Encoded protein: CASSPHNPTNEKLFF. The genes are TRBV7-9 and TRBJ1-4; D gene uncertain. Germline V lookup: CDR1 SEHNR, CDR2 FQNEAQ (reference sequence). V was clipped by 5 bases and J by 0 bases, with 10 bases between them. This CDR3 contains 15 residues.

The table lists this clone with a count of one. This chain connects TRBV30 to TRBJ1-2; D uncertain. The CDR3 is 13 residues long. Trimming removed 3 bases at V and 6 bases at J, with 14 bases between. The germline CDR1 and CDR2 sequences are GTSNPN and SVGIG (reference sequence). CDR3 loop: CAWSFGVPDGYTF. In DNA form, the CDR3 reads TGTGCCTGGAGCTTCGGGGTGCCGGATGGCTACACCTTC.

V usage is TRBV13 and J usage is TRBJ2-7; D may be TRBD1 (6 bases). V dropped 5 bases and J dropped 3 bases, with 11 bases sitting between them. The CDR3 runs to 13 residues. Looked up from germline, CDR1 is PRHDT and CDR2 is FYEKMQ (reference sequence). CDR3 in DNA: TGTGCCAGCAGCCTCACAGGGTTCTACGAGCAGTACTTC. Protein sequence: CASSLTGFYEQYF. Variable domain in full (rest from reference TRBV13 and TRBJ2-7): AAGVIQSPRHLIKEKRETATLKCYPIPRHDTVYWYQQGPGQDPQFLISFYEKMQSDKGSIPDRFSAQQFSDYHSELNMSSLELGDSALYFCASSLTGFYEQYFGPGTRLTVT.

This clone appeared many times. The CDR3 sequence: CASTLSGQGTYEQYF. CDR3 bases: TGTGCCAGCACCCTCTCCGGACAGGGGACCTACGAGCAGTACTTC. This sequence joins TRBV6-5 and TRBJ2-7; 9 nucleotides align to TRBD1. The V gene end was trimmed by 7 bases and the J gene end by 2 bases; junction bases not matched to a gene: 9. The germline V gene has CDR1 MNHEY and CDR2 SVGAGI. The CDR3 is 15 amino acids.

The rearrangement joins TRBV4-1 to TRBJ1-2, with TRBD1 matching over 8 bases. Looked up from germline, CDR1 is MGHRA and CDR2 is YSYEKL. CDR3 length: 16 residues. Trimming removed 0 bases from V and 3 bases from J; junction bases left unmatched: 6. The chain's CDR3 is CASSQEQTRGHYGYTF. The CDR3 nucleotides read TGCGCCAGCAGCCAAGAGCAAACCAGGGGGCACTATGGCTACACCTTC.

V gene TRBV19 combines with J gene TRBJ2-2, with D possibly matching TRBD2 (5 bases). The CDR3 loop spans 13 amino acids. CDR1 is LNHDA, CDR2 SQIVND, per germline (reference sequence). V was cut by 8 bases and J by 1 base, with 8 bases left in between. The CDR3 loop is CASFGENTGELFF. The CDR3 DNA follows: TGTGCCAGTTTCGGGGAGAACACCGGGGAGCTGTTTTTT.

The chain couples TRBV7-6 to TRBJ1-1; D may be TRBD1 (5 bases). V lost 5 bases, J lost 6 bases, and 10 bases lay in between. Germline CDR1 is SGHVS and CDR2 is FNYEAQ. The CDR3 covers 12 residues. The DNA of the CDR3 is TGTGCCAGCAGCGCCGGGGGACCTGAAGCTTTCTTT. This codes for CASSAGGPEAFF.

V and J are TRBV19 and TRBJ1-5, with D unresolved. The germline V and J ends were trimmed by 3 bases and 7 bases, with 13 bases remaining between them. This CDR3 has 14 residues. Germline V CDR1 and CDR2: LNHDA, SQIVND (reference sequence). The CDR3 spells CASSMRRGDQPQHF. The CDR3 DNA sequence: TGTGCCAGTAGTATGAGGCGGGGAGACCAGCCCCAGCATTTT.

The gene calls are TRBV3-1 (or the pseudogene TRBV3-2) and TRBJ1-5; D is unclear. This CDR3 spans 19 amino acids. CDR1 and CDR2 (germline): LGHDT, YNNKEL (reference sequence). Trimming stripped 1 base from V and 0 bases from J, with 19 bases between. CDR3 DNA: TGTGCCAGCAGCCAAGTGAGGCGGGTATACAGCTTTAGCAATCAGCCCCAGCATTTT. As protein: CASSQVRRVYSFSNQPQHF.

There are a few counts of this clone. CDR3 in DNA: TGTGCCAGCAGCGGGGGGGACAGACAATTTGAAAAACTGTTTTTT. Translated: CASSGGDRQFEKLFF. V usage is TRBV9 and J usage is TRBJ1-4; 7 bases fit TRBD1. V lost 3 bases and J lost 7; bases outside the gene matches: 9. CDR1 and CDR2 (germline): SGDLS, YYNGEE. CDR3 length equals 15 residues.

The chain joins TRBV19 to TRBJ1-1; TRBD1 might be the D (5 bases). Germline CDR1 LNHDA, CDR2 SQIVND (reference sequence). V dropped 7 bases and J dropped 4 bases, with 16 bases sitting between them. The CDR3 contains 14 residues. CDR3 nucleotide sequence: TGTGCCAGTACCGAGCAAGGACACCCCACTGAAGCTTTCTTT. It translates to CASTEQGHPTEAFF.

This chain joins TRBV24-1 and TRBJ1-2; 8 bases align to TRBD1. The germline V gene has CDR1 KGHDR and CDR2 SFDVKD. The CDR3 totals 17 residues. The trim removed 5 bases at V and 2 bases at J, leaving 12 bases unmatched. The CDR3 is CATSGVAGQGPNYGYTF. The CDR3 nucleotides read TGTGCCACCAGTGGCGTAGCCGGACAGGGCCCAAACTATGGCTACACCTTC.

The rearrangement joins TRBV9 to TRBJ2-3, with 9 bases that match TRBD2. The CDR3 loop spans 18 amino acids. CDR1 SGDLS and CDR2 YYNGEE come from the germline V gene. The trim removed 3 bases at V and 0 bases at J, leaving 11 bases unmatched. CDR3 nucleotide sequence: TGTGCCAGCAGCGACCAGCGGGAGGTCCCCCTAAGCACAGATACGCAGTATTTT. This encodes CASSDQREVPLSTDTQYF.

The chain has TRBV5-1 and TRBJ2-2; D is ambiguous. This CDR3 spans 17 amino acids. Trimming took 4 bases from V and 8 from J, leaving 24 bases between them. CDR1 is SGHRS and CDR2 is YFSETQ in the germline V gene. The CDR3 protein is CASSPSLGALDRGELFF. The CDR3 DNA is TGCGCCAGCAGCCCATCCCTTGGAGCTTTGGATCGGGGGGAGCTGTTTTTT.

The rearrangement joins TRBV5-5 to TRBJ1-3; possible D gene TRBD1, 5 bases. V lost 4 bases to trimming and J lost 2 bases, with 19 bases between them. Germline assignment: CDR1 SGHKS and CDR2 YYEKEE (reference sequence). The CDR3 extends over 17 amino acids. The chain's CDR3 is CASSLFGGDETGNTIYF. In nucleotides, the CDR3 is TGTGCCAGCAGCCTCTTCGGGGGGGATGAGACTGGAAACACCATATATTTT.

A single count supports this clone. The genes are TRBV28 and TRBJ1-5; a possible D gene is TRBD1 (5 bases). The germline V gene has CDR1 MDHEN and CDR2 SYDVKM. Trimming pared 2 bases from V and 4 bases from J, leaving 30 bases between. This CDR3 contains 21 residues. The CDR3 reads CASSLIGVGVPGARKNQPQHF. The DNA of the CDR3 is TGTGCCAGCAGTTTAATCGGAGTAGGGGTTCCAGGTGCCCGGAAGAATCAGCCCCAGCATTTT.

The chain links TRBV12-3 or TRBV12-4 to TRBJ2-5; perhaps TRBD2 as D (5 bases). The CDR3 length is 13 residues. V gave up 6 bases and J gave up 5 bases, with 13 bases separating them. The CDR3 here is CASSTFGEETQYF. The CDR3 DNA reads as TGTGCCAGCAGCACTTTCGGGGAGGAGACCCAGTACTTC.

V is TRBV7-3 and J is TRBJ2-4; 10 bases align to TRBD2. The ends lost 5 bases at V and 5 bases at J; junction bases unmatched: 0. From germline, CDR1 is SGHTA and CDR2 FQGTGA. This CDR3 has 13 amino acids. CDR3 DNA sequence: TGTGCCAGCAGCAGCGGGGGGGAAAACATTCAGTACTTC. The encoded protein is CASSSGGENIQYF.